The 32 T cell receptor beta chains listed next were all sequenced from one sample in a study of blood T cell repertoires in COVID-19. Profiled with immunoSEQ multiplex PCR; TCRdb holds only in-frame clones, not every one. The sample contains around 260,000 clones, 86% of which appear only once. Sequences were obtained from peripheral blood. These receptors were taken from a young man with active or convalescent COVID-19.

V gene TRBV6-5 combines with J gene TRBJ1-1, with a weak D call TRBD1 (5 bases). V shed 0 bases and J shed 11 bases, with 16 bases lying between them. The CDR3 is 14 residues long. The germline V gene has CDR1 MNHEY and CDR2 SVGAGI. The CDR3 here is CASSYSSGRTGAFF. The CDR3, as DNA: TGTGCCAGCAGTTACTCGTCAGGGCGTACTGGGGCTTTCTTT.

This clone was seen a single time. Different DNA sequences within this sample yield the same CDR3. CDR3 amino acids: CASSLNGGGNTEAFF. The DNA of the CDR3 is TGTGCCAGCAGCTTAAATGGTGGAGGGAACACTGAAGCTTTCTTT. The J gene is TRBJ1-1, the V gene TRBV7-3; D is ambiguous. This CDR3 is 15 amino acids long. Trimming pared 1 base from V and 1 base from J, leaving 10 bases between. Germline CDR1 SGHTA, CDR2 FQGTGA.

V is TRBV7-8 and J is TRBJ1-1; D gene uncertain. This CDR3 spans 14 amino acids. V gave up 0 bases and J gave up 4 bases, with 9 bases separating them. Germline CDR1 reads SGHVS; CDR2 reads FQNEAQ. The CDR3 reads CASSLAGVLTEAFF. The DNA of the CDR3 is TGTGCCAGCAGCTTAGCGGGAGTGCTCACTGAAGCTTTCTTT.

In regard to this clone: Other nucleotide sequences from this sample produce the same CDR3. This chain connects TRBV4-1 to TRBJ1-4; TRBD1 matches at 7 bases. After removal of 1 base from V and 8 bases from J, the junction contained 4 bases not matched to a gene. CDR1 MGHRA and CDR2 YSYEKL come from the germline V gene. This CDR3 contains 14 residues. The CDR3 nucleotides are TGCGCCAGCAGCCAAGTAGGAGGGGGCGAAAAACTGTTTTTT. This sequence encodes CASSQVGGGEKLFF.

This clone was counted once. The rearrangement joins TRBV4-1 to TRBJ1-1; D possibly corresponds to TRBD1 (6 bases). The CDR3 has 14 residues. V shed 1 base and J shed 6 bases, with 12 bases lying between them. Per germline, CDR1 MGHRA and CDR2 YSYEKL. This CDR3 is CASSQGPGGPEAFF. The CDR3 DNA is TGCGCCAGCAGCCAAGGACCGGGGGGCCCTGAAGCTTTCTTT.

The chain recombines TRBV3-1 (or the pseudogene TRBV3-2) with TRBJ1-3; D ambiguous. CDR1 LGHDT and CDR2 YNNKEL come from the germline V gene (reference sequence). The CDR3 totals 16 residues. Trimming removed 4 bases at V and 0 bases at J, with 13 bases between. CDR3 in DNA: TGTGCCAGCAGCCGCAAACTAGAAAGCTCTGGAAACACCATATATTTT. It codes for CASSRKLESSGNTIYF.

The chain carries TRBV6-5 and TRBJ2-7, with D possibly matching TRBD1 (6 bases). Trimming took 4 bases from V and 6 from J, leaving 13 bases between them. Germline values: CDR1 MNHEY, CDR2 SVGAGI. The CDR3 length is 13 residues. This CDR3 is CASSSWQGREQYF. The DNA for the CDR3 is TGTGCCAGCAGTTCCTGGCAGGGGCGCGAGCAGTACTTC.

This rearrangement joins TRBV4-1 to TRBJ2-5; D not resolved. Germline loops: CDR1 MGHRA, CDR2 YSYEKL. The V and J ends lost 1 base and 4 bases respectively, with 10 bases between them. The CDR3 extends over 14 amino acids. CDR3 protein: CASSQGGVRETQYF. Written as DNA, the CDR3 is TGCGCCAGCAGCCAAGGCGGCGTGCGAGAGACCCAGTACTTC.

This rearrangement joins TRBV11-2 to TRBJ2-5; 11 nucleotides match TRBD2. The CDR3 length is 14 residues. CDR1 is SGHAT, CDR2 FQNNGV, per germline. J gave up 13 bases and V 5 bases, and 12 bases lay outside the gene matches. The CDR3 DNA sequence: TGTGCCAGCAGCGCTTTAGCGGGGGGGCCGGATGGGTACTTC. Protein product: CASSALAGGPDGYF.

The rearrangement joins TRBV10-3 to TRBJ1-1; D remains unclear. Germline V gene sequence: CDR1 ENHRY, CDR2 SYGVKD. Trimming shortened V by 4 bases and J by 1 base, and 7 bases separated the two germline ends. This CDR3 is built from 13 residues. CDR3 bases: TGTGCCATCAGTGGACGGAGGAACACTGAAGCTTTCTTT. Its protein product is CAISGRRNTEAFF.

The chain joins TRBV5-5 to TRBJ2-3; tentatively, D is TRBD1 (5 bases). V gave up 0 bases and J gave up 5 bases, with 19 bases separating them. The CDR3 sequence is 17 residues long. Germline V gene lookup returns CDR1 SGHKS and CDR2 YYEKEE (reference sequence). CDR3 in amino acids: CASSLGVTGRSRDTQYF. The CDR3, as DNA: TGTGCCAGCAGCTTGGGAGTAACAGGTCGATCTAGAGATACGCAGTATTTT. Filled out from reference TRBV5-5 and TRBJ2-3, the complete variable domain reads DAGVTQSPTHLIKTRGQQVTLRCSPISGHKSVSWYQQVLGQGPQFIFQYYEKEERGRGNFPDRFSARQFPNYSSELNVNALLLGDSALYLCASSLGVTGRSRDTQYFGPGTRLTVL.

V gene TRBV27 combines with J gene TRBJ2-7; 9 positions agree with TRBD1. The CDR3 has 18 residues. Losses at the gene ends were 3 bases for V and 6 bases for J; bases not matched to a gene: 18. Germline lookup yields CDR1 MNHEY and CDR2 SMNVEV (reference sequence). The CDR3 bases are TGTGCCAGCAGTTTCGGGTCGGGACAGGGACTCTTTGACTCCGAGCAGTACTTC. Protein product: CASSFGSGQGLFDSEQYF.

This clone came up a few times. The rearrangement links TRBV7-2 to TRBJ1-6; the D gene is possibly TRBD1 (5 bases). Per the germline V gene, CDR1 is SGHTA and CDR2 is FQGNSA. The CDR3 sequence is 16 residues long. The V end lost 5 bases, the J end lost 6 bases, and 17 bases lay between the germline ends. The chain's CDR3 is CASSTSRTGFNSPLHF. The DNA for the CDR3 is TGTGCCAGCAGCACGAGCAGAACAGGTTTTAATTCACCCCTCCACTTT.

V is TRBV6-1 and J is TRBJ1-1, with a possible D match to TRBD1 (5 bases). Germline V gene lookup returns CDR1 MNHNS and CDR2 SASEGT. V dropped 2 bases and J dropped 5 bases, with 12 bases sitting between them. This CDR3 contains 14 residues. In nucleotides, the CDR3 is TGTGCCAGCAGTGAAAGGCTGCGGGGGACTGAAGCTTTCTTT. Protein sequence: CASSERLRGTEAFF.

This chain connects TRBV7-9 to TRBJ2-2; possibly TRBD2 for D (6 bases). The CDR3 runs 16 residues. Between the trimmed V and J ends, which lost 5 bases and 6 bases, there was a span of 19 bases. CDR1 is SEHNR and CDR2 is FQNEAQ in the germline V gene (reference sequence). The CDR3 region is CASSPGLGWISGELFF. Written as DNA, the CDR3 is TGTGCCAGCAGCCCGGGACTTGGTTGGATCTCCGGGGAGCTGTTTTTT.

The CDR3 sequence is CASSSGTGGTELFF. CDR3 bases: TGTGCCAGCAGCTCCGGGACAGGGGGAACGGAGCTGTTTTTT. The chain couples TRBV13 to TRBJ2-2, with TRBD1 matching 11 bases. CDR1 PRHDT and CDR2 FYEKMQ come from the germline V gene (reference sequence). With 4 bases clipped from V and 10 bases from J, the junction kept 5 bases outside the gene matches. The CDR3 runs 14 residues.

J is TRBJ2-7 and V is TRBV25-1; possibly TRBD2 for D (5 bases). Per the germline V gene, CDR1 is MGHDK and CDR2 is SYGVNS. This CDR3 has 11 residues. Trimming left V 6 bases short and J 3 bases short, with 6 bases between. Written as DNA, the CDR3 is TGTGCCAGCAGGGACTTCTACGAGCAGTACTTC. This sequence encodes CASRDFYEQYF.

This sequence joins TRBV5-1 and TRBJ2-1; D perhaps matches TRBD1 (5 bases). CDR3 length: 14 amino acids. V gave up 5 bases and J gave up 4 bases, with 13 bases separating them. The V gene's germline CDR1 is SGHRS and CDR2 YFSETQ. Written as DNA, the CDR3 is TGCGCCAGCAGTCGTAGTACAGGTTACAATGAGCAGTTCTTC. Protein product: CASSRSTGYNEQFF.

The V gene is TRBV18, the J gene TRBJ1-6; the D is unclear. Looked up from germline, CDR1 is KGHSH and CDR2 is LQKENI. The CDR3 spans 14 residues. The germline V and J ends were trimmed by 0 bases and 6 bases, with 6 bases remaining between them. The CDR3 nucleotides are TGTGCCAGCTCACCACCCTTAGCTAATTCACCCCTCCACTTT. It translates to CASSPPLANSPLHF.

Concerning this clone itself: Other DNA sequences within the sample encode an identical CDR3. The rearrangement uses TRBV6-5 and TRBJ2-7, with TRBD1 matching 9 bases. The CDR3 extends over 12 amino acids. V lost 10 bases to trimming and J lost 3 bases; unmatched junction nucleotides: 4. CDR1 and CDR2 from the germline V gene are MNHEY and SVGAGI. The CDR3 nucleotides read TGTGCCACCCGGGACAGGGTCTACGAGCAGTACTTC. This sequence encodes CATRDRVYEQYF.

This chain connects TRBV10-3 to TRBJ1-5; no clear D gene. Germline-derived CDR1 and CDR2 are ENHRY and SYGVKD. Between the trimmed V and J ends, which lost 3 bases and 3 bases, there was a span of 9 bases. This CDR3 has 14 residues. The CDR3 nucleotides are TGTGCCATCAGTGAAGCTCAGGACAATCAGCCCCAGCATTTT. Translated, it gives CAISEAQDNQPQHF.

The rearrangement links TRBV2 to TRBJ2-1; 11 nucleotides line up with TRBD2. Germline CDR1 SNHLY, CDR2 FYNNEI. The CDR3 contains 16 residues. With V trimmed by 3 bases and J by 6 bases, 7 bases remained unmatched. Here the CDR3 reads CASSEASGGSSNEQFF. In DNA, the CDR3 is TGTGCCAGCAGTGAGGCTAGCGGGGGGTCTAGCAATGAGCAGTTCTTC.

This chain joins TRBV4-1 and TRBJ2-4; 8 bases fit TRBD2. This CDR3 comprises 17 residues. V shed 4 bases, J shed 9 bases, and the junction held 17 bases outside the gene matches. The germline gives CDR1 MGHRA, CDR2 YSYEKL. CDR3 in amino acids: CASSPLTERGLGTIQYF. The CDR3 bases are TGCGCCAGCAGCCCGCTAACTGAGAGGGGACTAGGGACCATTCAGTACTTC.

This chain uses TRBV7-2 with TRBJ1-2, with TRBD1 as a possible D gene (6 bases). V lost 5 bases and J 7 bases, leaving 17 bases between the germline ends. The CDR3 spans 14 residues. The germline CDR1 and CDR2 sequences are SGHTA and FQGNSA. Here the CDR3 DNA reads TGTGCCAGCAGCCAAAATGTCCCAGGGGCTGGCTACACCTTC. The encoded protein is CASSQNVPGAGYTF.

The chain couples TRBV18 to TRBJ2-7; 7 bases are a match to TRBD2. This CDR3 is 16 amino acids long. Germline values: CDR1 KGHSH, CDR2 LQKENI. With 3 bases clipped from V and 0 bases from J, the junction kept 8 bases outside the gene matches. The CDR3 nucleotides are TGTGCCAGCTCACCCCCTGGGAGGGACCGCTCCTACGAGCAGTACTTC. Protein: CASSPPGRDRSYEQYF.

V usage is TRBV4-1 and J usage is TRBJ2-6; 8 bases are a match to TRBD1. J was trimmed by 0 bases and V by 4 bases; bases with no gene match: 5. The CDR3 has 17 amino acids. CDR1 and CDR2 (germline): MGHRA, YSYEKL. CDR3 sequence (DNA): TGCGCCAGCAGCCCTCGGACAGGGAGCTCTGGGGCCAACGTCCTGACTTTC. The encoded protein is CASSPRTGSSGANVLTF.

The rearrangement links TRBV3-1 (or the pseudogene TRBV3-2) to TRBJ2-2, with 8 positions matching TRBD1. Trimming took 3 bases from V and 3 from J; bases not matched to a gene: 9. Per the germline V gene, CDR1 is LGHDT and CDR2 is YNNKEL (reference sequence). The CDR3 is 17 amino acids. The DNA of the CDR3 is TGTGCCAGCAGCCATCGGTTCAGGGGGCGGGACACCGGGGAGCTGTTTTTT. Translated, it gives CASSHRFRGRDTGELFF.

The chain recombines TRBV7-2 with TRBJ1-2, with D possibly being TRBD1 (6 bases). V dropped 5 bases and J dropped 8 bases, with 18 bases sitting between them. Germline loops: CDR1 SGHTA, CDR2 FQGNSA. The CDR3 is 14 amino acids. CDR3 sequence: CASSEYRESRGYTF. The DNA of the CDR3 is TGTGCCAGCAGCGAATACAGGGAATCGAGGGGCTACACCTTC.

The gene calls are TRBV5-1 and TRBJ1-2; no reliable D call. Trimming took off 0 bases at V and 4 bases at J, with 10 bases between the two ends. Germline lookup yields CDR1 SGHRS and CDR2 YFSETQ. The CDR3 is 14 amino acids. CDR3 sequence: CASSLAQFGYGYTF. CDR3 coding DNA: TGCGCCAGCAGCTTGGCTCAGTTTGGCTATGGCTACACCTTC. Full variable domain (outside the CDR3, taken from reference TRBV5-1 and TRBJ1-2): KAGVTQTPRYLIKTRGQQVTLSCSPISGHRSVSWYQQTPGQGLQFLFEYFSETQRNKGNFPGRFSGRQFSNSRSEMNVSTLELGDSALYLCASSLAQFGYGYTFGSGTRLTVV.

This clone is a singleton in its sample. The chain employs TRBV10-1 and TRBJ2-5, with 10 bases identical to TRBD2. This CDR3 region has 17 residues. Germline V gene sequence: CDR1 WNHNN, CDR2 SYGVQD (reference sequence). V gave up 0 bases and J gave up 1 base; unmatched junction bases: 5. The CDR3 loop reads CASSESRPSGSQETQYF. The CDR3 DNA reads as TGCGCCAGCAGTGAGTCGAGGCCTAGCGGGAGCCAAGAGACCCAGTACTTC.

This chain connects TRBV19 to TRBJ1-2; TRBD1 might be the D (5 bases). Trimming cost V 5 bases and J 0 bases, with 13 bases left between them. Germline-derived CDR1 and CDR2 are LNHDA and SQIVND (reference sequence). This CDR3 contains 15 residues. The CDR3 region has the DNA TGTGCCAGTAGTCCTGCGGGGGGTTCTAACTATGGCTACACCTTC. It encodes CASSPAGGSNYGYTF.

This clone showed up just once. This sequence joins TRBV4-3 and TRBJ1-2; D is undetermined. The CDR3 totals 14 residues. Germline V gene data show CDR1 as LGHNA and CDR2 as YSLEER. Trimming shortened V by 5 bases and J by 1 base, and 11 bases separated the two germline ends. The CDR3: CASSTERVNYGYTF. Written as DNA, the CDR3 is TGCGCCAGCAGCACAGAGCGGGTTAACTATGGCTACACCTTC.